This passage covers 21 T cell receptor beta chains from one sample sequenced in a study of T cell responses to AZD1222 COVID-19 vaccine. Using immunoSEQ multiplex PCR, the repertoire was profiled, and TCRdb retains in-frame clones only, with some absent. The sample holds 110,000 to 150,000 clones, 85% to 90% seen once. The source was peripheral blood, collected on day 0 of AZD1222 vaccination. Receptors originate from an adult in good health.

This clone was detected once. The rearrangement uses TRBV28 and TRBJ2-5, with D possibly TRBD2 on 7 matching bases. Trimming cost V 4 bases and J 5 bases, with 17 bases left between them. The CDR3 runs to 15 residues. Per germline, CDR1 MDHEN and CDR2 SYDVKM. The CDR3: CASSSLRGRAETQYF. The CDR3 DNA follows: TGTGCCAGCAGTTCCCTGCGGGGGCGCGCCGAGACCCAGTACTTC.

The chain links TRBV12-3 or TRBV12-4 to TRBJ1-1; D gene uncertain. This CDR3 comprises 13 residues. The ends were cut back, 5 bases at V and 0 bases at J, with 7 bases in the middle. The chain's CDR3 is CASSDTLNTEAFF. CDR3 nucleotides: TGTGCCAGCAGTGATACCTTGAACACTGAAGCTTTCTTT.

This rearrangement joins TRBV4-1 to TRBJ2-7; TRBD1 aligns across 7 bases. Germline CDR1 is MGHRA and CDR2 is YSYEKL. After removal of 3 bases from V and 0 bases from J, the junction contained 8 bases not matched to a gene. The CDR3 consists of 16 residues. In DNA, the CDR3 is TGCGCCAGCAGCCACAAACCGGGACAGAGCTCCTACGAGCAGTACTTC. The encoded protein is CASSHKPGQSSYEQYF.

The chain combines TRBV7-8 with TRBJ1-2; 7 bases align to TRBD1. The CDR3 covers 13 residues. Looked up from germline, CDR1 is SGHVS and CDR2 is FQNEAQ. V lost 6 bases to trimming and J lost 8 bases; unmatched junction nucleotides: 9. The chain's CDR3 is CASSRRQGEGYTF. The CDR3 DNA reads TGTGCCAGCAGTCGCCGACAGGGAGAAGGCTACACCTTC.

The chain uses TRBV7-2 and TRBJ2-6; the D is unclear. Germline loops: CDR1 SGHTA, CDR2 FQGNSA. This CDR3 has 13 amino acids. V shed 7 bases and J shed 3 bases, with 7 bases lying between them. This chain's CDR3 is CASMKFGANVLTF. For the CDR3, the DNA is TGTGCCAGCATGAAATTTGGGGCCAACGTCCTGACTTTC.

The J gene is TRBJ2-5, the V gene TRBV27; 9 positions match TRBD2. CDR3 length: 15 amino acids. Germline lookup yields CDR1 MNHEY and CDR2 SMNVEV (reference sequence). J lost 4 bases, V lost 2 bases, and 5 bases had no gene match. The CDR3 bases are TGTGCCAGCAGTTTAGGCGGGGGGGCGGGAGAGACCCAGTACTTC. This gives the protein CASSLGGGAGETQYF.

This chain joins TRBV3-1 (or the pseudogene TRBV3-2) and TRBJ1-5; D remains unclear. This CDR3 is 12 amino acids long. Trimming shortened V by 1 base and J by 6 bases, and 4 bases separated the two germline ends. CDR1 is LGHDT and CDR2 is YNNKEL in the germline V gene (reference sequence). CDR3 amino acids: CASSQGIQPQHF. The DNA of the CDR3 is TGTGCCAGCAGCCAAGGTATTCAGCCCCAGCATTTT.

This rearrangement joins TRBV5-6 to TRBJ1-2; D may be TRBD1 (5 bases). The V gene lost 0 bases and the J gene lost 8 bases, with 14 bases spanning the gap. Germline V gene sequence: CDR1 SGHDT, CDR2 YYEEEE. The CDR3 length is 14 residues. This CDR3 is CASSLGDLGDGYTF. The CDR3 nucleotides read TGTGCCAGCAGCTTGGGGGATTTGGGGGACGGCTACACCTTC.

The rearrangement uses TRBV29-1 and TRBJ1-4; D is possibly TRBD1 (6 bases). This CDR3 is 15 amino acids long. CDR1 is SQVTM, CDR2 ANQGSEA, per germline. V gave up 7 bases and J gave up 11 bases, with 26 bases separating them. CDR3 residues: CSAKGEWAASDKLFF. The CDR3 DNA follows: TGCAGCGCCAAGGGGGAGTGGGCCGCCTCAGATAAACTGTTTTTT.

The rearrangement links TRBV7-9 to TRBJ1-5; the D is unclear. The CDR3 is made up of 14 amino acids. Trimming removed 4 bases at V and 1 base at J, with 8 bases between. CDR1 is SEHNR and CDR2 is FQNEAQ in the germline V gene (reference sequence). CDR3 region: CASSSARSNQPQHF. CDR3 DNA sequence: TGTGCCAGCAGCTCCGCCCGGAGCAATCAGCCCCAGCATTTT.

This clone turned up a few times. The sample has other DNA sequences that encode this CDR3 too. The V and J genes are TRBV12-3 or TRBV12-4 and TRBJ1-1, with no clear D. V was pared by 2 bases and J by 6 bases, with 4 bases between. The CDR3 length is 11 residues. The CDR3 sequence is CASSLTAEAFF. The CDR3 nucleotides are TGTGCCAGCAGTTTAACAGCTGAAGCTTTCTTT.

J is TRBJ1-3 and V is TRBV5-1; weak D call: TRBD1 (5 bases). V was pared by 4 bases and J by 0 bases, with 8 bases between. This CDR3 region has 14 residues. CDR1 SGHRS and CDR2 YFSETQ come from the germline V gene. The CDR3 DNA reads as TGCGCCAGCAGCGACACAGGCTCTGGAAACACCATATATTTT. This encodes CASSDTGSGNTIYF.

This rearrangement joins TRBV12-3 or TRBV12-4 to TRBJ2-7; D gene unclear. The V gene lost 7 bases and the J gene lost 9 bases, with 16 bases spanning the gap. The CDR3 runs to 12 residues. CDR3 protein: CASTQSGSRQYF. The CDR3 DNA sequence: TGTGCCAGCACTCAATCTGGGTCCCGGCAGTACTTC.

This clone was detected only once. This sequence joins TRBV5-5 and TRBJ1-4; weak D call: TRBD1 (6 bases). With 7 bases removed from V and 2 bases from J, the gap between germline ends came to 12 bases. This CDR3 contains 14 residues. The germline CDR1 and CDR2 sequences are SGHKS and YYEKEE (reference sequence). The CDR3 protein is CASGGAGTNEKLFF. CDR3 sequence (DNA): TGTGCCAGCGGGGGCGCCGGTACTAATGAAAAACTGTTTTTT.

The DNA of the CDR3 is TGTGCCAGCAGCCAAGATCGATGGGACCGCTACGAGCAGTACTTC. As protein: CASSQDRWDRYEQYF. The chain carries TRBV14 and TRBJ2-7, with D perhaps matching TRBD1 or TRBD2 (5 bases each). The CDR3 consists of 15 residues. Trimming stripped 0 bases from V and 3 bases from J, with 12 bases between. CDR1 SGHDN and CDR2 FVKESK come from the germline V gene.

A few counts support this clone. The chain uses TRBV6-5 and TRBJ1-6, with 7 bases that match TRBD1. The CDR3 sequence is 14 residues long. Germline assignment: CDR1 MNHEY and CDR2 SVGAGI. Unmatched junction bases numbered 9, after V lost 3 bases and J lost 13 bases. CDR3 nucleotides: TGTGCCAGCAGTTATCGGGACAGTGATCTTCCCCTCCACTTT. It yields the protein CASSYRDSDLPLHF.

The chain joins TRBV6-5 to TRBJ1-2, with a possible D match to TRBD1 (5 bases). Germline assignment: CDR1 MNHEY and CDR2 SVGAGI. The CDR3 totals 12 residues. Trimming removed 6 bases at V and 7 bases at J, with 12 bases between. In DNA, the CDR3 is TGTGCCAGCAGCCGGGGAGGGGCTGGCTACACCTTC. As protein: CASSRGGAGYTF.

The V and J genes are TRBV2 and TRBJ2-3; D call uncertain. The length of the CDR3 is 14 residues. Germline lookup yields CDR1 SNHLY and CDR2 FYNNEI. Deletions cut 3 bases from V and 2 bases from J, with 9 bases between. Written as DNA, the CDR3 is TGTGCCAGCAGTGAGTTAAGGGTCACAGATACGCAGTATTTT. It codes for CASSELRVTDTQYF.

The V call is TRBV7-9, the J call TRBJ1-1; weak D call: TRBD1 (5 bases). The length of the CDR3 is 14 residues. Trimming pared 7 bases from V and 5 bases from J, leaving 17 bases between. Germline V gene data show CDR1 as SEHNR and CDR2 as FQNEAQ (reference sequence). DNA of the CDR3: TGTGCCAGCACCATCGTGGGGGGAAAAACTGAAGCTTTCTTT. It encodes CASTIVGGKTEAFF.

J is TRBJ1-1 and V is TRBV7-8; D not resolved. CDR1 is SGHVS, CDR2 FQNEAQ, per germline. This CDR3 is 13 amino acids long. Trimming took off 1 base at V and 11 bases at J, with 14 bases between the two ends. The CDR3 DNA reads TGTGCCAGCAGCTTAGTTGTGGGATCGGAGGCTTTCTTT. Its protein is CASSLVVGSEAFF.

This chain connects TRBV25-1 to TRBJ1-2; 11 nucleotides align to TRBD1. Per germline, CDR1 MGHDK and CDR2 SYGVNS. Germline trimming cut 4 bases from V and 3 bases from J; bases unmatched to any gene: 10. The CDR3 contains 17 residues. The CDR3 is CASSGGTGGQTYYGYTF. DNA for the CDR3: TGTGCCAGCAGTGGCGGGACAGGGGGTCAGACTTACTATGGCTACACCTTC.